The 32 T cell receptor beta chains given below trace back to one sample, sequenced in a study of cytotoxic CD8 clonotypes in ibrutinib-treated CLL. Sequenced by immunoSEQ multiplex PCR; TCRdb stores in-frame clones only, minus some. Of 45,000 to 60,000 clones in the sample, roughly 50% were seen once. Sequenced here: PBMCs, sampled after 24 months of ibrutinib treatment. These receptors were taken from a human donor with chronic lymphocytic leukemia.

The chain recombines TRBV6-5 with TRBJ2-3; 14 nucleotides match TRBD2. The V gene end was trimmed by 7 bases and the J gene end by 9 bases; junction bases not matched to a gene: 6. The CDR3 runs to 14 residues. CDR1 is MNHEY and CDR2 is SVGAGI in the germline V gene. This chain's CDR3 is CASIRLAGGETQYF. DNA for the CDR3: TGTGCCAGCATTCGACTAGCGGGGGGGGAGACGCAGTATTTT.

J is TRBJ1-5 and V is TRBV7-8; a weak D match, TRBD1 (5 bases). The CDR3 loop spans 16 amino acids. The germline V gene has CDR1 SGHVS and CDR2 FQNEAQ. V lost 1 base and J 4 bases, leaving 14 bases between the germline ends. CDR3 DNA sequence: TGTGCCAGCAGCTTAGGTTGGGGGGAGATAAATCAGCCCCAGCATTTT. As protein: CASSLGWGEINQPQHF.

This clone was seen only a few times. The rearrangement joins TRBV5-1 to TRBJ2-3, with 7 bases identical to TRBD2. The CDR3 has 14 amino acids. Trimming removed 4 bases from V and 0 bases from J; junction bases left unmatched: 2. Germline values: CDR1 SGHRS, CDR2 YFSETQ. The CDR3 is CASSAGGSTDTQYF. The CDR3 nucleotides are TGCGCCAGCAGCGCCGGGGGGAGCACAGATACGCAGTATTTT.

This clone was counted ten times or more. This sequence joins TRBV6-5 and TRBJ1-6; 7 bases agree with TRBD1. This CDR3 comprises 14 residues. With 6 bases clipped from V and 6 bases from J, the junction kept 5 bases outside the gene matches. Germline V gives CDR1 MNHEY, CDR2 SVGAGI. The CDR3 region is CASRNRGSNSPLHF. CDR3 nucleotides: TGTGCCAGCAGGAACAGGGGTAGTAATTCACCCCTCCACTTT.

The rearrangement links TRBV27 to TRBJ2-5, with TRBD2 matching 11 bases. This CDR3 spans 13 amino acids. The germline CDR1 and CDR2 sequences are MNHEY and SMNVEV (reference sequence). The junction had 5 bases not matched to a gene; V was cut back by 5 bases and J by 9 bases. Written as DNA, the CDR3 is TGTGCCAGCAGTATTAGCGGGGGGGTGGCCCAGTACTTC. This sequence encodes CASSISGGVAQYF.

This clone was detected only a few times. The CDR3 DNA reads as TGTGCCACTGGGGCCCCTTCCCAGCCCCAGCATTTT. Protein sequence: CATGAPSQPQHF. V usage is TRBV19 and J usage is TRBJ1-5, with TRBD1 as a possible D gene (5 bases). Germline CDR1 LNHDA, CDR2 SQIVND (reference sequence). The CDR3 loop spans 12 amino acids. Trimming took off 10 bases at V and 7 bases at J, with 14 bases between the two ends.

J is TRBJ2-3 and V is TRBV13, with a weak D call TRBD2 (6 bases). Germline values: CDR1 PRHDT, CDR2 FYEKMQ (reference sequence). Trimming removed 5 bases from V and 6 bases from J, with 24 bases in between. This CDR3 has 17 amino acids. The chain's CDR3 is CASSIKVGGTGPDTQYF. Written as DNA, the CDR3 is TGTGCCAGCAGCATTAAGGTTGGCGGGACCGGGCCGGATACGCAGTATTTT. Full variable domain (missing parts from reference TRBV13 and TRBJ2-3): AAGVIQSPRHLIKEKRETATLKCYPIPRHDTVYWYQQGPGQDPQFLISFYEKMQSDKGSIPDRFSAQQFSDYHSELNMSSLELGDSALYFCASSIKVGGTGPDTQYFGPGTRLTVL.

On this clone itself: At one of its ends the junction is not consistent with the germline gene, which may arise from a read error. The V and J genes are TRBV19 and TRBJ2-7, with 9 nucleotides matching TRBD2. The CDR3 runs to 13 residues. Germline V gene data show CDR1 as LNHDA and CDR2 as SQIVND (reference sequence). DNA of the CDR3: TGTGCCAGTAGTATAGTTGGCGCTAGCGGGACTGTATTC. Protein: CASSIVGASGTVF.

This clone came up many times. The genes are TRBV7-8 and TRBJ2-5; no reliable D call. The CDR3 is 17 residues long. Germline-derived CDR1 and CDR2 are SGHVS and FQNEAQ. The V end lost 2 bases, the J end lost 2 bases, and 18 bases lay between the germline ends. The DNA for the CDR3 is TGTGCCAGCAGCTTACTGGGGTCTCCGAAAGGACAAGAGACCCAGTACTTC. Protein product: CASSLLGSPKGQETQYF.

This clone was detected a few times. The rearrangement uses TRBV6-5 and TRBJ2-2, with 7 bases fitting TRBD1. V trimming: 2 bases; J trimming: 0 bases; junction bases outside the gene matches: 0. Germline lookup yields CDR1 MNHEY and CDR2 SVGAGI. This CDR3 is built from 15 residues. The CDR3 DNA is TGTGCCAGCAGTTACGGGACAGCGAACACCGGGGAGCTGTTTTTT. It yields the protein CASSYGTANTGELFF.

The chain uses TRBV7-8 and TRBJ1-5; no definite D call. Deletions cut 3 bases from V and 2 bases from J, with 11 bases between. Germline V CDR1 and CDR2: SGHVS, FQNEAQ. The CDR3 sequence is 15 residues long. Here the CDR3 DNA reads TGTGCCAGCAGCTTGGATACCCCGGGCAATCAGCCCCAGCATTTT. The encoded protein is CASSLDTPGNQPQHF.

V usage is TRBV19 and J usage is TRBJ2-7; tentative D call: TRBD2 (5 bases). V lost 7 bases and J lost 3, with 10 bases in between. The length of the CDR3 is 12 residues. Germline V gene sequence: CDR1 LNHDA, CDR2 SQIVND (reference sequence). The CDR3 sequence: CASIGLHYEQYF. The CDR3 region has the DNA TGTGCCAGTATAGGACTGCACTACGAGCAGTACTTC.

The CDR3 protein is CASSLTGSIPTQYF. CDR3 bases: TGTGCCAGCAGTTTAACAGGTAGTATTCCTACGCAGTATTTT. V gene TRBV28 combines with J gene TRBJ2-3; tentatively, D is TRBD1 (5 bases). V lost 2 bases and J 8 bases, leaving 14 bases between the germline ends. This CDR3 has 14 residues. Germline CDR1 is MDHEN and CDR2 is SYDVKM.

This clone turned up a few times. The chain employs TRBV18 and TRBJ2-2, with D possibly being TRBD1 or TRBD2 (5 bases each). CDR1 is KGHSH, CDR2 LQKENI, per germline. Trimming took off 3 bases at V and 5 bases at J, with 10 bases between the two ends. The length of the CDR3 is 14 residues. This CDR3 reads CASSPDGGTGELFF. In DNA form, the CDR3 reads TGTGCCAGCTCACCGGATGGGGGTACCGGGGAGCTGTTTTTT.

In its sample, this clone was seen once. V gene TRBV10-3 combines with J gene TRBJ2-2; D gene uncertain. The CDR3 extends over 14 amino acids. Between the trimmed V and J ends, which lost 3 bases and 6 bases, there was a span of 11 bases. Per the germline V gene, CDR1 is ENHRY and CDR2 is SYGVKD. Here the CDR3 reads CAISDDGLAGELFF. In DNA, the CDR3 is TGTGCCATCAGTGATGACGGGCTGGCCGGGGAGCTGTTTTTT.

V usage is TRBV5-1 and J usage is TRBJ2-7; perhaps TRBD1 as D (5 bases). The CDR3 is 14 residues long. Trimming cost V 1 base and J 4 bases, with 12 bases left between them. The germline V gene has CDR1 SGHRS and CDR2 YFSETQ. CDR3 bases: TGCGCCAGCAGCTTGCTGGCCAGGGCGTACGAGCAGTACTTC. It yields the protein CASSLLARAYEQYF.

The genes are TRBV19 and TRBJ2-2, with TRBD2 matching over 14 bases. Germline V gene data show CDR1 as LNHDA and CDR2 as SQIVND (reference sequence). Trimming removed 10 bases from V and 0 bases from J; junction bases left unmatched: 4. There are 16 residues in the CDR3. DNA for the CDR3: TGTGCCACAATGGGACTAGCGGGAGCGAACACCGGGGAGCTGTTTTTT. Translated: CATMGLAGANTGELFF. The variable domain in full, with the rest retrieved from reference TRBV19 and TRBJ2-2, is DGGITQSPKYLFRKEGQNVTLSCEQNLNHDAMYWYRQDPGQGLRLIYYSQIVNDFQKGDIAEGYSVSREKKESFPLTVTSAQKNPTAFYLCATMGLAGANTGELFFGEGSRLTVL.

There are many counts of this clone. Other nucleotide sequences from this sample produce the same CDR3. The chain recombines TRBV15 with TRBJ1-2; 7 bases are a match to TRBD1. V shed 4 bases, J shed 4 bases, and the junction held 3 bases outside the gene matches. Germline V gene data show CDR1 as LNHNV and CDR2 as YYDKDF (reference sequence). The CDR3 is made up of 13 amino acids. The CDR3 DNA reads as TGTGCCACCAGCACCGACAGGGCCTATGGCTACACCTTC. It translates to CATSTDRAYGYTF. The complete variable domain, with remaining parts taken from reference TRBV15 and TRBJ1-2, reads DAMVIQNPRYQVTQFGKPVTLSCSQTLNHNVMYWYQQKSSQAPKLLFHYYDKDFNNEADTPDNFQSRRPNTSFCFLDIRSPGLGDTAMYLCATSTDRAYGYTFGSGTRLTVV.

There are many counts of this clone. V and J are TRBV28 and TRBJ1-4, with D tentatively TRBD1 (5 bases). Between the trimmed V and J ends, which lost 3 bases and 7 bases, there was a span of 12 bases. The germline gives CDR1 MDHEN, CDR2 SYDVKM. CDR3 size: 14 residues. The CDR3 spells CASSFLMGGEKLFF. The CDR3 region has the DNA TGTGCCAGCAGTTTCTTAATGGGGGGTGAAAAACTGTTTTTT.

The genes are TRBV7-9 and TRBJ2-2, with TRBD1 as a possible D gene (6 bases). V was shortened by 5 bases and J by 5 bases, with 15 bases between the two germline ends. CDR3 size: 15 residues. From germline, CDR1 is SEHNR and CDR2 FQNEAQ (reference sequence). DNA for the CDR3: TGTGCCAGCAGCCAATACAGGGTTGTGACCGGGGAGCTGTTTTTT. Its translation is CASSQYRVVTGELFF.

Only a few counts were recorded for this clone. The chain carries TRBV5-1 and TRBJ2-7, with a weak D call TRBD1 (5 bases). Germline V gene sequence: CDR1 SGHRS, CDR2 YFSETQ. V shed 5 bases and J shed 0 bases, with 9 bases lying between them. The CDR3 is 13 amino acids. The CDR3, as DNA: TGCGCCAGCAGTTTTGGGGCCTCCTACGAGCAGTACTTC. Translating it yields CASSFGASYEQYF.

V gene TRBV27 combines with J gene TRBJ2-1, with TRBD2 matching 12 bases. The V segment lost 2 bases and the J segment 4 bases; nucleotides outside the gene matches: 0. Germline V CDR1 and CDR2: MNHEY, SMNVEV (reference sequence). CDR3 length equals 15 residues. This CDR3 is CASSLGTSGYNEQFF. The CDR3 coding sequence is TGTGCCAGCAGTTTAGGGACTAGCGGGTACAATGAGCAGTTCTTC.

The chain combines TRBV11-3 with TRBJ2-7; the D is unclear. The germline V and J ends were trimmed by 0 bases and 4 bases, with 13 bases remaining between them. This CDR3 has 15 residues. Germline V lookup: CDR1 SGHNT, CDR2 YENEEA. In DNA form, the CDR3 reads TGTGCCAGCAGCTTAGATCGCCAGATTAAATACGAGCAGTACGTC. It codes for CASSLDRQIKYEQYV.

The chain couples TRBV2 to TRBJ1-2; unclear D gene. Trimming took off 6 bases at V and 1 base at J, with 9 bases between the two ends. The CDR3 sequence is 13 residues long. The germline CDR1 and CDR2 sequences are SNHLY and FYNNEI. Here the CDR3 DNA reads TGTGCCAGCAGCCCACAGAATAACTATGGCTACACCTTC. It is translated as CASSPQNNYGYTF.

The rearrangement joins TRBV15 to TRBJ2-4, with D perhaps matching TRBD1 or TRBD2 (6 bases each). The CDR3 runs to 12 residues. The V and J ends lost 6 bases and 10 bases respectively, with 13 bases between them. Germline V gives CDR1 LNHNV, CDR2 YYDKDF (reference sequence). The CDR3 nucleotides read TGTGCCACCAGTGTGATAGGGGGGATTCAGTACTTC. This gives the protein CATSVIGGIQYF.

V and J are TRBV7-9 and TRBJ1-2, with D unresolved. V shed 0 bases and J shed 7 bases, with 9 bases lying between them. The CDR3 runs 13 residues. Germline V gives CDR1 SEHNR, CDR2 FQNEAQ (reference sequence). The CDR3 here is CASSLAVESGYTF. The CDR3 region has the DNA TGTGCCAGCAGCTTAGCCGTCGAGTCTGGCTACACCTTC.

The chain employs TRBV19 and TRBJ1-2, with 8 bases matching TRBD1. The CDR3 is 14 amino acids. After removal of 3 bases from V and 8 bases from J, the junction contained 8 bases not matched to a gene. CDR1 and CDR2 from the germline V gene are LNHDA and SQIVND (reference sequence). The DNA for the CDR3 is TGTGCCAGTAGTATGGTCCAGGGGGCTGAAGGCTACACCTTC. This codes for CASSMVQGAEGYTF.

The V and J genes are TRBV27 and TRBJ2-3, with D hard to call. The germline V and J ends were trimmed by 6 bases and 1 base, with 11 bases remaining between them. CDR1 is MNHEY and CDR2 is SMNVEV in the germline V gene (reference sequence). CDR3 length: 14 amino acids. The CDR3, as DNA: TGTGCCAGCAGCCCGGGCTGGGGCACAGATACGCAGTATTTT. Translating it yields CASSPGWGTDTQYF.

The J gene is TRBJ2-5, the V gene TRBV15; possible D gene TRBD1, 6 bases. The CDR3 spans 15 residues. Germline V gives CDR1 LNHNV, CDR2 YYDKDF (reference sequence). V was trimmed by 1 base and J by 5 bases, leaving 14 bases between them. CDR3 loop: CATSRVPTGLETQYF. CDR3 coding DNA: TGTGCCACCAGCAGAGTACCTACAGGGTTGGAGACCCAGTACTTC.

This clone was found a few times. This chain joins TRBV7-9 and TRBJ1-3; TRBD1 matches at 10 bases. J was trimmed by 11 bases and V by 7 bases; bases with no gene match: 17. This CDR3 has 16 residues. Germline V gives CDR1 SEHNR, CDR2 FQNEAQ (reference sequence). CDR3 nucleotides: TGTGCCAGCATCCAGGGCTCCGGGACAGGGGAAAGGGCCATATATTTT. Translation: CASIQGSGTGERAIYF.

The chain carries TRBV27 and TRBJ2-1, with D hard to call. This CDR3 region has 13 residues. Per the germline V gene, CDR1 is MNHEY and CDR2 is SMNVEV (reference sequence). Trimming took off 0 bases at V and 13 bases at J, with 13 bases between the two ends. The CDR3 reads CASSLSSIGTQFF. The CDR3, as DNA: TGTGCCAGCAGTTTATCGAGTATCGGCACACAGTTCTTC.

In its sample, this clone was seen a few times. The chain carries TRBV5-6 and TRBJ1-2; D call uncertain. The CDR3 loop spans 15 amino acids. The germline V and J ends were trimmed by 4 bases and 4 bases, with 17 bases remaining between them. Germline values: CDR1 SGHDT, CDR2 YYEEEE. Here the CDR3 reads CASSPGPTWAYGYTF. The CDR3, as DNA: TGTGCCAGCAGCCCCGGTCCCACGTGGGCCTATGGCTACACCTTC.